This T cell receptor (beta chain) appears in the sequencing data of a study of blood T cells in healthy people across ages. General study findings and limits: Long-lived donors exceeded aged donors in naive CD4+ cells and diversity. Researchers judged that diversity estimates from one million T cells fell short of true values. TCR beta diversity correlated strongly with naive T cell percentage. Possibly, changes in expanded clonotypes were confounded because donor CMV status was unknown.

A J-beta primer mix and a sample-barcoded 5' primer were used in a second PCR of about 7 to 12 cycles. Via MiXCR, TCRdb re-called the 5' RACE reads, giving one row per CDR3 protein. The table records 1.5 million to 2 million distinct CDR3 sequences, around half of them present only once. The sample holds a few counts of this clonotype. Antigen unknown. This TCR derives from a woman aged 40 to 50 in good health. What was sequenced was blood.

In DNA form, the CDR3 reads TGTGCCAGCAGTTTTCAAACTGGGACTAGCGGGACTGGGGCCAACGTCCTGACTTTC. Encoded protein: CASSFQTGTSGTGANVLTF. V is TRBV12-3 or TRBV12-4 and J is TRBJ2-6, with 13 bases aligning to TRBD2. The V gene end was trimmed by 3 bases and the J gene end by 2 bases; junction bases not matched to a gene: 7. This CDR3 comprises 19 residues.